This passage covers 22 T cell receptor beta chains from one sample sequenced in a study of response to subunit inactivated influenza vaccine. TCRdb used MiXCR to reprocess the RT-PCR reads, holding one entry per CDR3 protein. The sample lists fewer than 250,000 distinct CDR3 sequences; around 14% were seen once. Source: CD8+ T cells sorted from PBMCs, taken 4 to 6 days after vaccination. These receptors originate from a man between 50 and 59 years old who received an inactivated influenza vaccine.

The gene calls are TRBV25-1 and TRBJ1-4; TRBD1 matches 9 bases. V lost 4 bases and J lost 10; bases outside the gene matches: 7. The CDR3 runs 14 residues. Per the germline V gene, CDR1 is MGHDK and CDR2 is SYGVNS. The CDR3 DNA reads as TGTGCCAGCAGTGCCCGGGACAGGGAAGGAAAACTGTTTTTT. It specifies CASSARDREGKLFF.

V and J are TRBV7-9 and TRBJ2-1; 7 bases are shared with TRBD2. This CDR3 has 16 residues. The ends lost 5 bases at V and 2 bases at J; junction bases unmatched: 9. Germline assignment: CDR1 SEHNR and CDR2 FQNEAQ (reference sequence). The DNA for the CDR3 is TGTGCCAGCAGCCTCTCAGCGGGGCGAACCTACAATGAGCAGTTCTTC. It encodes CASSLSAGRTYNEQFF.

There are a few counts of this clonotype. The CDR3 here is CASSPGTAPYNEQFF. As DNA, the CDR3 is TGTGCCAGCAGCCCCGGGACCGCTCCATACAATGAGCAGTTCTTC. J is TRBJ2-1 and V is TRBV7-7; possibly TRBD1 or TRBD2 for D (5 bases each). The germline V gene has CDR1 SSHAT and CDR2 FNYEAQ (reference sequence). CDR3 length equals 15 residues. Trimming cost V 5 bases and J 4 bases, with 15 bases left between them. The whole variable domain, filled in from reference TRBV7-7 and TRBJ2-1, reads GAGVSQSPRYKVTKRGQDVTLRCDPISSHATLYWYQQALGQGPEFLTYFNYEAQPDKSGLPSDRFSAERPEGSISTLTIQRTEQRDSAMYRCASSPGTAPYNEQFFGPGTRLTVL.

The chain carries TRBV7-9 and TRBJ2-1; 7 bases are a match to TRBD2. The length of the CDR3 is 17 residues. The germline gives CDR1 SEHNR, CDR2 FQNEAQ (reference sequence). With V trimmed by 1 base and J by 4 bases, 10 bases remained unmatched. The chain's CDR3 is CASSLGSGRGRYNEQFF. DNA of the CDR3: TGTGCCAGCAGCTTAGGTTCTGGGCGGGGGAGATACAATGAGCAGTTCTTC.

The chain links TRBV7-9 to TRBJ2-7, with D maybe TRBD2 (5 bases). Germline assignment: CDR1 SEHNR and CDR2 FQNEAQ (reference sequence). This CDR3 contains 14 residues. Trimming pared 1 base from V and 5 bases from J, leaving 12 bases between. The CDR3 DNA reads as TGTGCCAGCAGCTTAGTTGCGGGTAGAAACGAGCAGTACTTC. Encoded protein: CASSLVAGRNEQYF. The entire variable domain, with the rest obtained from reference TRBV7-9 and TRBJ2-7, is as follows: DTGVSQNPRHKITKRGQNVTFRCDPISEHNRLYWYRQTLGQGPEFLTYFQNEAQLEKSRLLSDRFSAERPKGSFSTLEIQRTEQGDSAMYLCASSLVAGRNEQYFGPGTRLTVT.

The rearrangement links TRBV9 to TRBJ2-3; 9 nucleotides agree with TRBD2. The CDR3 contains 16 residues. V was clipped by 4 bases and J by 5 bases; unmatched bases: 11. Germline lookup yields CDR1 SGDLS and CDR2 YYNGEE. The CDR3 nucleotides are TGTGCCAGCAGCTATGAGGCGGGAGGGCCTCGAGATACGCAGTATTTT. Translation gives CASSYEAGGPRDTQYF.

The chain joins TRBV2 to TRBJ2-7; 8 bases fit TRBD1. Germline CDR1 and CDR2: SNHLY and FYNNEI. The length of the CDR3 is 14 residues. V shed 2 bases, J shed 3 bases, and the junction held 3 bases outside the gene matches. The CDR3 protein is CASSESTGGYEQYF. The CDR3 DNA reads TGTGCCAGCAGTGAATCAACAGGGGGCTACGAGCAGTACTTC.

The chain couples TRBV10-3 to TRBJ2-7; D is uncertain. Trimming took off 8 bases at V and 0 bases at J, with 11 bases between the two ends. The CDR3 length is 13 residues. CDR1 and CDR2 from the germline V gene are ENHRY and SYGVKD. In DNA, the CDR3 is TGTGCCATCGCAGTGGGCAGCTCCTACGAGCAGTACTTC. The encoded protein is CAIAVGSSYEQYF.

This clonotype has only a few counts. The chain links TRBV4-3 to TRBJ2-7; the match to TRBD2 covers 10 bases. There are 16 residues in the CDR3. The V gene's germline CDR1 is LGHNA and CDR2 YSLEER. Trimming cost V 0 bases and J 3 bases; bases outside gene matches: 5. The CDR3 DNA follows: TGCGCCAGCAGCCAAGATGTGATAGCGGGAGGCTACGAGCAGTACTTC. This codes for CASSQDVIAGGYEQYF.

The table lists this clonotype with a few counts. The chain has TRBV7-2 and TRBJ1-2; D gene ambiguous. Germline V CDR1 and CDR2: SGHTA, FQGNSA. The CDR3 contains 13 residues. Deletions cut 4 bases from V and 5 bases from J, with 11 bases between. CDR3 residues: CASSSGSFYGYTF. As DNA, the CDR3 is TGTGCCAGCAGCTCGGGATCGTTTTATGGCTACACCTTC.

This clonotype was seen repeatedly, ten times or more. The CDR3 region has the DNA TGTGCCAGCAGCCAGGGACTTACCTACTACGAGCAGTACTTC. This encodes CASSQGLTYYEQYF. The chain employs TRBV13 and TRBJ2-7, with D possibly TRBD2 on 6 matching bases. V was trimmed by 5 bases and J by 3 bases, leaving 14 bases between them. This CDR3 region has 14 residues. Germline V lookup: CDR1 PRHDT, CDR2 FYEKMQ (reference sequence).

The V gene is TRBV4-2, the J gene TRBJ2-2; tentatively, D is TRBD1 or TRBD2 (5 bases each). The CDR3 sequence is 15 residues long. V lost 4 bases and J lost 3, with 12 bases in between. CDR1 and CDR2 (germline): LGHNA, YNFKEQ. This chain's CDR3 is CASSPRDADTGELFF. The CDR3 nucleotides read TGTGCCAGCAGCCCTCGGGACGCCGACACCGGGGAGCTGTTTTTT.

The J gene is TRBJ2-1, the V gene TRBV20-1; 7 bases map to TRBD2. This CDR3 comprises 16 residues. The V gene end was trimmed by 1 base and the J gene end by 2 bases; junction bases not matched to a gene: 8. CDR1 and CDR2 (germline): DFQATT, SNEGSKA (reference sequence). The CDR3 nucleotides read TGCAGTGCTAGAGGGGATGGGAGGGCCGCCTACAATGAGCAGTTCTTC. This encodes CSARGDGRAAYNEQFF.

The V and J genes are TRBV29-1 and TRBJ2-3; possibly TRBD2 for D (5 bases). Germline assignment: CDR1 SQVTM and CDR2 ANQGSEA. The V end lost 4 bases, the J end lost 1 base, and 12 bases lay between the germline ends. The length of the CDR3 is 14 residues. The chain's CDR3 is CSVGGAERTDTQYF. CDR3 nucleotides: TGCAGCGTTGGGGGAGCGGAGCGCACAGATACGCAGTATTTT.

There are a few counts of this clonotype. The chain joins TRBV11-2 to TRBJ1-1, with 9 bases that match TRBD1. The germline V gene has CDR1 SGHAT and CDR2 FQNNGV. CDR3 length: 15 amino acids. The V segment lost 5 bases and the J segment 3 bases; nucleotides outside the gene matches: 7. In DNA form, the CDR3 reads TGTGCCAGCAGCCCCTGGACAGGGGAGGACACTGAAGCTTTCTTT. It specifies CASSPWTGEDTEAFF.

The chain couples TRBV6-1 to TRBJ2-1; D is unresolved. CDR3 length: 10 amino acids. Germline V gene sequence: CDR1 MNHNS, CDR2 SASEGT. The germline V and J ends were trimmed by 4 bases and 12 bases, with 7 bases remaining between them. This CDR3 is CASSGKGQFF. Written as DNA, the CDR3 is TGTGCCAGCAGTGGTAAGGGGCAGTTCTTC.

The chain combines TRBV7-9 with TRBJ1-1; unclear D gene. This CDR3 region has 16 residues. V was cut by 3 bases and J by 1 base, with 15 bases left in between. The V gene's germline CDR1 is SEHNR and CDR2 FQNEAQ (reference sequence). DNA of the CDR3: TGTGCCAGCAGCTTCATAGGACTCCACCAGAACACTGAAGCTTTCTTT. It yields the protein CASSFIGLHQNTEAFF.

This chain connects TRBV30 to TRBJ2-7; D unresolved. V lost 2 bases and J 4 bases, leaving 15 bases between the germline ends. The germline V gene encodes CDR1 GTSNPN and CDR2 SVGIG (reference sequence). The CDR3 runs 14 residues. The CDR3: CAWSRGPFEYEQYF. CDR3 DNA: TGTGCCTGGAGTCGAGGACCTTTCGAATACGAGCAGTACTTC.

The rearrangement uses TRBV9 and TRBJ2-2; D remains ambiguous. This CDR3 spans 13 amino acids. V was clipped by 2 bases and J by 4 bases, with 6 bases between them. Germline values: CDR1 SGDLS, CDR2 YYNGEE. The CDR3 coding sequence is TGTGCCAGCAGCGTGTCCAGCACCGGGGAGCTGTTTTTT. This gives the protein CASSVSSTGELFF. The variable domain in full, completed from reference TRBV9 and TRBJ2-2, reads DSGVTQTPKHLITATGQRVTLRCSPRSGDLSVYWYQQSLDQGLQFLIQYYNGEERAKGNILERFSAQQFPDLHSELNLSSLELGDSALYFCASSVSSTGELFFGEGSRLTVL.

This clonotype was recorded many times. The V call is TRBV5-6, the J call TRBJ1-4, with a possible D match to TRBD1 (6 bases). Germline CDR1 is SGHDT and CDR2 is YYEEEE. Trimming stripped 3 bases from V and 4 bases from J, with 19 bases between. The CDR3 is 17 residues long. CDR3 sequence reads: CASSSLTPGTLNEKLFF. The CDR3 coding sequence is TGTGCCAGCAGCTCCCTGACGCCCGGGACACTTAATGAAAAACTGTTTTTT.

The chain is built from TRBV4-3 and TRBJ2-3; tentative D call: TRBD1 (6 bases). Germline V gives CDR1 LGHNA, CDR2 YSLEER. V lost 2 bases to trimming and J lost 0 bases, with 12 bases between them. The CDR3 is 16 amino acids. The CDR3 sequence: CASSQLWTVSTDTQYF. The CDR3 DNA reads TGCGCCAGCAGCCAACTCTGGACAGTGAGCACAGATACGCAGTATTTT.

The chain couples TRBV3-1 to TRBJ2-3; the match to TRBD1 covers 10 bases. CDR3 length equals 18 residues. With V trimmed by 1 base and J by 6 bases, 13 bases remained unmatched. Germline V gene lookup returns CDR1 LGHDT and CDR2 YNNKEL (reference sequence). This CDR3 reads CASSQGFPGQGTGDTQYF. The CDR3 DNA sequence: TGTGCCAGCAGCCAAGGTTTTCCGGGACAGGGGACGGGGGATACGCAGTATTTT.